The 3 T cell receptor beta chains reported below all come from one sample, sequenced in a study of T cell responses to AZD1222 COVID-19 vaccine. Repertoires were generated with immunoSEQ multiplex PCR, while TCRdb's copy carries only in-frame clones and drops some. Of over 130,000 clones listed, 92% are singletons. The sequences come from peripheral blood, collected 28 days after the second AZD1222 dose. The receptor source for this set is an adult who received the AZD1222 COVID-19 vaccine.

This chain joins TRBV7-2 and TRBJ1-1; D ambiguous. V lost 7 bases and J 2 bases, leaving 17 bases between the germline ends. This CDR3 has 15 residues. Germline CDR1 reads SGHTA; CDR2 reads FQGNSA. The CDR3 protein is CASTLRLTGNTEAFF. CDR3 nucleotides: TGTGCCAGCACCCTTCGATTGACGGGAAACACTGAAGCTTTCTTT.

Worth noting for this clone: This sample includes further DNA sequences coding for the same CDR3. J is TRBJ1-2 and V is TRBV2, with D maybe TRBD1 (6 bases). Per germline, CDR1 SNHLY and CDR2 FYNNEI. Trimming removed 3 bases at V and 4 bases at J, with 9 bases between. The CDR3 sequence is 13 residues long. CDR3 sequence reads: CASSEQGSYGYTF. The DNA of the CDR3 is TGTGCCAGCAGTGAGCAGGGGAGCTATGGCTACACCTTC.

This clone was detected once. This sequence joins TRBV5-1 and TRBJ1-3, with a weak D call TRBD1 (6 bases). Trimming removed 4 bases at V and 4 bases at J, with 12 bases between. The CDR3 has 14 amino acids. CDR1 and CDR2 from the germline V gene are SGHRS and YFSETQ. This chain's CDR3 is CASSTTGPGNTIYF. The CDR3 coding sequence is TGCGCCAGCAGCACCACAGGGCCCGGAAACACCATATATTTT.